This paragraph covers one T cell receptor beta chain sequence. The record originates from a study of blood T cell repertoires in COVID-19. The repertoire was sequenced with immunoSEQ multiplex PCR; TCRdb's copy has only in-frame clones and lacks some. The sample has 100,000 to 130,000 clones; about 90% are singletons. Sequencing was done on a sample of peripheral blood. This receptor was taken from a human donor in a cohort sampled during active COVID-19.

The CDR3 bases are TGTGCCAGCAGCCAGACTAGCGGGGGGTCCAATGAGCAGTTCTTC. Translating it yields CASSQTSGGSNEQFF. This chain links TRBV7-9 with TRBJ2-1, with TRBD2 matching 13 bases. CDR1 SEHNR and CDR2 FQNEAQ come from the germline V gene (reference sequence). This CDR3 is built from 15 residues. Trimming at V came to 5 bases and at J to 6 bases, leaving 4 bases not matched to a gene. The full variable domain, completed using reference TRBV7-9 and TRBJ2-1, is DTGVSQNPRHKITKRGQNVTFRCDPISEHNRLYWYRQTLGQGPEFLTYFQNEAQLEKSRLLSDRFSAERPKGSFSTLEIQRTEQGDSAMYLCASSQTSGGSNEQFFGPGTRLTVL.